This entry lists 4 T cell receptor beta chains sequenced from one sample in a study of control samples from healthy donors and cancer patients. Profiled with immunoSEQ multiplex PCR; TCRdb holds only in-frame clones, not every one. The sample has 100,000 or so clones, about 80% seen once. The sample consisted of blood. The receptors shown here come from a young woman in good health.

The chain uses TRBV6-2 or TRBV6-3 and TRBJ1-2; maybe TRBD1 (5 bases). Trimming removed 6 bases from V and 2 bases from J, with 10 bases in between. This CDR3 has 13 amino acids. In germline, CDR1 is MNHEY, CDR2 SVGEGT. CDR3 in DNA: TGTGCCAGCAGCTTGACAGAAAACTATGGCTACACCTTC. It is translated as CASSLTENYGYTF.

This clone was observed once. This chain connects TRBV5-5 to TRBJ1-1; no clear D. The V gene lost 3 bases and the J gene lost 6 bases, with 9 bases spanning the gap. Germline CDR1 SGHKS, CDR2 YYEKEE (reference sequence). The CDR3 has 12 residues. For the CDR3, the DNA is TGTGCCAGCAGCTCGGCGAGCGCTGAAGCTTTCTTT. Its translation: CASSSASAEAFF.

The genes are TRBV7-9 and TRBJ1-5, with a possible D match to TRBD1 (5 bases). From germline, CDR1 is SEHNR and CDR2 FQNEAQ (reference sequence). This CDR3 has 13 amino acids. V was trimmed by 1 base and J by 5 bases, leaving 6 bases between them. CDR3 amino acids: CASSLGGDQPQHF. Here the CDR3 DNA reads TGTGCCAGCAGCTTAGGGGGGGATCAGCCCCAGCATTTT.

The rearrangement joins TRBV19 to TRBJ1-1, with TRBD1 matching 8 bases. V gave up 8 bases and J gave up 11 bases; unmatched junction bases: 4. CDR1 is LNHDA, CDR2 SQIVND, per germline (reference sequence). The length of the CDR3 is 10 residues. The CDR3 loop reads CASGTGGAFF. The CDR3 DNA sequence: TGTGCCAGTGGGACAGGTGGGGCTTTCTTT.